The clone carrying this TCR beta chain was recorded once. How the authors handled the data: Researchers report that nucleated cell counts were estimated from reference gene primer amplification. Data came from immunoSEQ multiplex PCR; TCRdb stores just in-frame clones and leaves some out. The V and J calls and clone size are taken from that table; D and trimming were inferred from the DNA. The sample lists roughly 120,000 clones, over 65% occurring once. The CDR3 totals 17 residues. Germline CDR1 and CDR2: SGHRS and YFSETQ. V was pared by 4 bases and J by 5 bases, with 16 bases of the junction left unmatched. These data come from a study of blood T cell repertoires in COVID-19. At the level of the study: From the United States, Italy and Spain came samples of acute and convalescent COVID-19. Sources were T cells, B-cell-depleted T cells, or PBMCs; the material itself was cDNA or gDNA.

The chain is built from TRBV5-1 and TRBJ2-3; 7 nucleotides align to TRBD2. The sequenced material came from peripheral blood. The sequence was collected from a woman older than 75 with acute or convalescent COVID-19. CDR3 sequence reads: CASSETGTGDYLDTQYF. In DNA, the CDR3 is TGCGCCAGCAGCGAAACCGGGACTGGGGACTACTTAGATACGCAGTATTTT.